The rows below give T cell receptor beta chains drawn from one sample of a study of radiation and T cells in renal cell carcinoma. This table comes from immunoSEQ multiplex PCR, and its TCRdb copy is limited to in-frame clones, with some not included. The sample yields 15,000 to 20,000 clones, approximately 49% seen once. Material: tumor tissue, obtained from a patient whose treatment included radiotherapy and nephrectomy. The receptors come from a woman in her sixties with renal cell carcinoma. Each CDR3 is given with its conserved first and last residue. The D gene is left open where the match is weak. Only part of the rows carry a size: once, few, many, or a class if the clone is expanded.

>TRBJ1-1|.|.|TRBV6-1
CASSADFRGNTEAFF
TGTGCCAGCAGTGCGGACTTTCGGGGGAACACTGAAGCTTTCTTT
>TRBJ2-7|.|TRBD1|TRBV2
CASSESRGQGAAQYF
TGTGCCAGCAGTGAAAGTAGGGGACAGGGGGCCGCGCAGTACTTC
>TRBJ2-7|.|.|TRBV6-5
CASARLVPHYEQYF
TGTGCCAGCGCCCGACTAGTTCCTCATTACGAGCAGTACTTC
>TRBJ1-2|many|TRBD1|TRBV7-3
CASSHGQGAENYGYTF
TGCGCCAGCAGCCACGGACAGGGGGCGGAAAACTATGGCTACACCTTC
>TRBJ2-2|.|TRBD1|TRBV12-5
CASGLGTGLTGELFF
TGTGCTAGTGGTTTGGGGACAGGGCTCACCGGGGAGCTGTTTTTT
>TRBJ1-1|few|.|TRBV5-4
CASSLSSGLIGAAFF
TGTGCCAGCAGCTTGTCTTCAGGGTTGATCGGGGCAGCTTTCTTT
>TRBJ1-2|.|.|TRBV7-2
CASSSGAGTANYGYTF
TGTGCCAGCAGCTCAGGCGCCGGGACGGCCAACTATGGCTACACCTTC
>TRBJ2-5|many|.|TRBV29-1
CSVNGLGEGTQETQYF
TGCAGCGTTAACGGACTGGGCGAGGGAACACAAGAGACCCAGTACTTC
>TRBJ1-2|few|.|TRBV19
CASSIPEVGGYTF
TGTGCCAGTAGTATACCAGAGGTCGGTGGCTACACCTTC
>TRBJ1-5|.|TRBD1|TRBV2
CASSEGGGQINQPQHF
TGTGCCAGCAGTGAAGGGGGGGGACAGATCAATCAGCCCCAGCATTTT
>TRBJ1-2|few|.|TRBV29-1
CSVDKGTRGYTF
TGCAGCGTTGATAAGGGAACCCGGGGCTACACCTTC
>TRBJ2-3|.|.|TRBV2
CASSDIGSTDTQYF
TGTGCCAGCAGTGATATAGGGAGCACAGATACGCAGTATTTT
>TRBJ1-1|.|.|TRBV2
CASSVGRGFTEAFF
TGTGCCAGCAGTGTTGGCAGGGGTTTTACTGAAGCTTTCTTT
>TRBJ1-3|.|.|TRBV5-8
CASSLRQNTIYF
TGTGCCAGCAGCTTGAGGCAGAACACCATATATTTT
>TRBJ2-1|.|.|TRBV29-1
CSVVEVMGEQFF
TGCAGCGTGGTAGAGGTCATGGGTGAGCAGTTCTTC
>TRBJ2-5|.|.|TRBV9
CASSAPGTSRETQYF
TGTGCCAGCAGCGCCCCGGGCACGTCAAGGGAGACCCAGTACTTC
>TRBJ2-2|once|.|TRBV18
CASSPQVIANTGELFF
TGTGCCAGCTCACCACAGGTGATAGCGAACACCGGGGAGCTGTTTTTT
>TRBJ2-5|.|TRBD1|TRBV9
CASSVETGRLETQYF
TGTGCCAGCAGCGTTGAGACAGGGCGGTTAGAGACCCAGTACTTC
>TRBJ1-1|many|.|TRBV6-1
CASSLAPNTEAFF
TGTGCCAGCAGTCTAGCCCCGAACACTGAAGCTTTCTTT
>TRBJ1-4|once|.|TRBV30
CAWIGTATNEKLFF
TGTGCCTGGATTGGGACTGCAACTAATGAAAAACTGTTTTTT
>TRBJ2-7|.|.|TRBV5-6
CASSWDYEQYF
TGTGCCAGCAGCTGGGACTACGAGCAGTACTTC
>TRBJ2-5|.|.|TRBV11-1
CASSSTQETQYF
TGTGCCAGCAGCTCGACCCAAGAGACCCAGTACTTC
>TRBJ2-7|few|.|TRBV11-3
CASSPTPASHEQYF
TGTGCCAGCAGCCCGACCCCAGCTTCCCACGAGCAGTACTTC
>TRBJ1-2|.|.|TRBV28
CASSFGGNYGYTF
TGTGCCAGCAGTTTTGGCGGAAACTATGGCTACACCTTC
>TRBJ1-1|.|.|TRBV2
CASSVYQNTEAFF
TGTGCCAGCAGTGTTTACCAGAACACTGAAGCTTTCTTT
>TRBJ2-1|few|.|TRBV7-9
CASSPRSAGTYNEQFF
TGTGCCAGCAGCCCGCGTAGTGCAGGGACCTACAATGAGCAGTTCTTC
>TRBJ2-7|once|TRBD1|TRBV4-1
CASSQLTGARYEQYF
TGCGCCAGCAGCCAACTTACAGGGGCCCGCTACGAGCAGTACTTC
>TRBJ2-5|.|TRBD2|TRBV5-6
CASSLGGGADVETQYF
TGTGCCAGCAGCTTGGGCGGGGGGGCCGATGTCGAGACCCAGTACTTC
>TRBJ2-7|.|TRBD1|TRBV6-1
CASSEEGGIGPYEQYF
TGTGCCAGCAGTGAAGAAGGGGGCATCGGACCCTACGAGCAGTACTTC
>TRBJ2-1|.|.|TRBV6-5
CASHNNEQFF
TGTGCCAGCCACAACAATGAGCAGTTCTTC
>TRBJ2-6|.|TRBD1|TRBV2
CASSGTGNGANVLTF
TGTGCCAGCAGTGGGACAGGGAACGGGGCCAACGTCCTGACTTTC
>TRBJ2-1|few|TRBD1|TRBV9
CASRRGQGAYNEQFF
TGTGCCAGCAGACGTGGACAGGGTGCGTACAATGAGCAGTTCTTC
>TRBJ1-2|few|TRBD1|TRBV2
CASSPGTVQYGYTF
TGTGCCAGCAGCCCAGGGACAGTTCAGTATGGCTACACCTTC
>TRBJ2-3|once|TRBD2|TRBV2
CASTRLAGGSTDTQYF
TGTGCCAGCACACGACTAGCGGGGGGGAGCACAGATACGCAGTATTTT
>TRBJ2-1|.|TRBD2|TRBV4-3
CASSQGTSPYNEQFF
TGCGCCAGCAGCCAAGGGACTAGCCCCTACAATGAGCAGTTCTTC
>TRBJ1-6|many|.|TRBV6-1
CASRVEFVGSPLHF
TGTGCCAGCAGAGTGGAGTTCGTTGGATCACCCCTCCACTTT
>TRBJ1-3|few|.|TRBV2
CASEPGFSGNTIYF
TGTGCCAGCGAACCGGGGTTCTCTGGAAACACCATATATTTT
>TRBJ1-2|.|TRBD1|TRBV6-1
CASSGGQGPNYGYTF
TGTGCCAGCAGTGGGGGACAGGGGCCTAACTATGGCTACACCTTC
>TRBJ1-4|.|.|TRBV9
CASSPKQTNEKLFF
TGTGCCAGCAGCCCTAAGCAGACTAATGAAAAACTGTTTTTT
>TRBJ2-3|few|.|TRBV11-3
CASSQRGATDTQYF
TGTGCCAGCAGTCAGAGGGGGGCGACAGATACGCAGTATTTT
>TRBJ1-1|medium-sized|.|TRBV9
CASSVAPGRHTEAFF
TGTGCCAGCAGCGTAGCTCCGGGGAGGCACACTGAAGCTTTCTTT
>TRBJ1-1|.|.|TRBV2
CASKETENTEAFF
TGTGCCAGCAAGGAGACAGAGAACACTGAAGCTTTCTTT
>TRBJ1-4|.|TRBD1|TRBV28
CASRGQRLATNEKLFF
TGTGCCAGCAGGGGACAGAGACTTGCAACTAATGAAAAACTGTTTTTT
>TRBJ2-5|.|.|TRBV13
CASSSRGALIGGETQYF
TGTGCCAGCAGCTCCCGGGGGGCCCTAATAGGGGGAGAGACCCAGTACTTC
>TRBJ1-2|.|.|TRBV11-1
CASSPTGARYGYTF
TGTGCCAGCAGCCCCACCGGTGCCCGCTATGGCTACACCTTC
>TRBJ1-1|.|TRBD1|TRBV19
CASSTRTGGRNTEAFF
TGTGCCAGTAGTACCCGGACAGGGGGCCGGAACACTGAAGCTTTCTTT